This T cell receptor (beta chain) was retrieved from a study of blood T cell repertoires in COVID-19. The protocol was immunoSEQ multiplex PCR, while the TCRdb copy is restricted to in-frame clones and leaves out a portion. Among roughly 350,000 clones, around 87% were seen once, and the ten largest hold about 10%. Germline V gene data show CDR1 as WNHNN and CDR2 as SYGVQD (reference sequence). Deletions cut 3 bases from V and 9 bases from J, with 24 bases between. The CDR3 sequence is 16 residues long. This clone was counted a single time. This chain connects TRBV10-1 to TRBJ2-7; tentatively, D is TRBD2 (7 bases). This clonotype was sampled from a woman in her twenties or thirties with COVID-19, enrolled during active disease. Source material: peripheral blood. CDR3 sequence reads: CASSEGGAPRVGVQYF. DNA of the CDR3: TGCGCCAGCAGTGAAGGGGGGGCCCCGAGAGTTGGCGTGCAGTACTTC.